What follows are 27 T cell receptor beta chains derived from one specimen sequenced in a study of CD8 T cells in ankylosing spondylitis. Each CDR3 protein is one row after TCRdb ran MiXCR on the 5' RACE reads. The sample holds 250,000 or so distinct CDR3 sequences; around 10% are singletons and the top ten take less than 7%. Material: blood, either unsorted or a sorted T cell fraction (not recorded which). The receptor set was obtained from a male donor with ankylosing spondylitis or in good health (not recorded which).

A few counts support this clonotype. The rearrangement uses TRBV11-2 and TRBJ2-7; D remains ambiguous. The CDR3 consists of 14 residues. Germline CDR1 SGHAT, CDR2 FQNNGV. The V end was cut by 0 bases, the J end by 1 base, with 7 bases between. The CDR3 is CASSLDPASYEQYF. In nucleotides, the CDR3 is TGTGCCAGCAGCTTAGATCCCGCGTCCTACGAGCAGTACTTC.

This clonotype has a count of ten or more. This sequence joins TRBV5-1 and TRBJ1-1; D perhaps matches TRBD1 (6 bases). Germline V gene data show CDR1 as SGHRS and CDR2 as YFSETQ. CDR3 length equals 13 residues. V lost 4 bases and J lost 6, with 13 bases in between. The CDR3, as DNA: TGCGCCAGCAGCGGACCAGGGGCCGCTGAAGCTTTCTTT. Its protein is CASSGPGAAEAFF. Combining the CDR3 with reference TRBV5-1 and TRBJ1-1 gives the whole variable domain KAGVTQTPRYLIKTRGQQVTLSCSPISGHRSVSWYQQTPGQGLQFLFEYFSETQRNKGNFPGRFSGRQFSNSRSEMNVSTLELGDSALYLCASSGPGAAEAFFGQGTRLTVV.

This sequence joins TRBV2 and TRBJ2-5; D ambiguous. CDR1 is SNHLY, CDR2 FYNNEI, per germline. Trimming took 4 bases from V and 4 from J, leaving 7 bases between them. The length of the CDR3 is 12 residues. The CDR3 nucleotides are TGTGCCAGCAGTGGACAATCAGAGACCCAGTACTTC. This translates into CASSGQSETQYF.

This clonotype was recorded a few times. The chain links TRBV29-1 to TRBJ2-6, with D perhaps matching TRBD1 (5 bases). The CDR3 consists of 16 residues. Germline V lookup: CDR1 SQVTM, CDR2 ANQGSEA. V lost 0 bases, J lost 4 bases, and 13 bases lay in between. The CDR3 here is CSVEDPLTAGANVLTF. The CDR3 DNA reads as TGCAGCGTTGAAGATCCTCTGACAGCGGGGGCCAACGTCCTGACTTTC.

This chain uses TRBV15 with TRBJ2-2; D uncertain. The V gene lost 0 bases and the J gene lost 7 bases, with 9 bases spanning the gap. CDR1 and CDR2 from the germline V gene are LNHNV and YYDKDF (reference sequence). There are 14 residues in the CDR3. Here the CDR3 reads CATSRDSAGGELFF. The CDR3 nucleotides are TGTGCCACCAGCAGAGATTCGGCAGGCGGGGAGCTGTTTTTT.

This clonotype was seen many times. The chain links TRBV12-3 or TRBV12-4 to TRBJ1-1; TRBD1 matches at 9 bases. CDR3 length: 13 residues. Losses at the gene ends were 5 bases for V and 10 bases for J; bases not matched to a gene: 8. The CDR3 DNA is TGTGCCAGCAGTCTTACGGACAGGGGAATAGCTTTCTTT. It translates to CASSLTDRGIAFF.

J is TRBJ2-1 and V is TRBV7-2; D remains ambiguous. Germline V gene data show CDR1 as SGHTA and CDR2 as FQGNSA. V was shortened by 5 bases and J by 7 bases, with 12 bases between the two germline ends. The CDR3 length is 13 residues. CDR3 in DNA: TGTGCCAGCAGCACCGCGACGTGGAATGAGCAGTTCTTC. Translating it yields CASSTATWNEQFF.

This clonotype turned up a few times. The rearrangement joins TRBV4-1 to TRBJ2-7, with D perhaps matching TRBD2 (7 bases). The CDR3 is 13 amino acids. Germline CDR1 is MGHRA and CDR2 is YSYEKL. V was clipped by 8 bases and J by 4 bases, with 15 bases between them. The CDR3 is CASGTGGVYEQYF. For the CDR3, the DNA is TGCGCCAGCGGTACGGGGGGCGTTTACGAGCAGTACTTC.

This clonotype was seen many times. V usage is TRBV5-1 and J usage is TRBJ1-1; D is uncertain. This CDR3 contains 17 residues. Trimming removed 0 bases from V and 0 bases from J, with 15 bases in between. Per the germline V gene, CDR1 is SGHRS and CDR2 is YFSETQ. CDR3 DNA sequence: TGCGCCAGCAGCTTGGGGCTGAGTGCCAGCTTGAACACTGAAGCTTTCTTT. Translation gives CASSLGLSASLNTEAFF.

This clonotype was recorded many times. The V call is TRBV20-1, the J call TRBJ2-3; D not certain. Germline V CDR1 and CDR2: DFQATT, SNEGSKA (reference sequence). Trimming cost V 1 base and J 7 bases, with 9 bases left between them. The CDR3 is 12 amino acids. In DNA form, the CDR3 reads TGCAGTGCTAGAGTTAATGAAAATACGCAGTATTTT. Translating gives CSARVNENTQYF.

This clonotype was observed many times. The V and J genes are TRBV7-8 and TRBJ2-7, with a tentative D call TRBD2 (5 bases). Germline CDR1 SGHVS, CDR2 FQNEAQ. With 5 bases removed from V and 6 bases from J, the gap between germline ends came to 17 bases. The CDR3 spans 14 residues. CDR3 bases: TGTGCCAGCAGCCCCAAGTGGGAGCGGAGCGAGCAGTACTTC. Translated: CASSPKWERSEQYF. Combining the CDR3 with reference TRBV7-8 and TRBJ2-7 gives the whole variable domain GAGVSQSPRYKVAKRGQDVALRCDPISGHVSLFWYQQALGQGPEFLTYFQNEAQLDKSGLPSDRFFAERPEGSVSTLKIQRTQQEDSAVYLCASSPKWERSEQYFGPGTRLTVT.

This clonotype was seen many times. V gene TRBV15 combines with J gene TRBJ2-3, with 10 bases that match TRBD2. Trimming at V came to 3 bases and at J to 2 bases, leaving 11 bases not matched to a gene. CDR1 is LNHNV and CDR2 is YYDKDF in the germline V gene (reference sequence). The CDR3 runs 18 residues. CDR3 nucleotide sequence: TGTGCCACCAGCAGTGACTTAGCGGGAGGCCCGATCACAGATACGCAGTATTTT. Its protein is CATSSDLAGGPITDTQYF.

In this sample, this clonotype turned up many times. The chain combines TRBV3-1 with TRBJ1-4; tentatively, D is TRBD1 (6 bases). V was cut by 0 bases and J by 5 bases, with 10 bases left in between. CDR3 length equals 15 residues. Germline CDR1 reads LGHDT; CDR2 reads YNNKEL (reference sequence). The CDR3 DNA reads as TGTGCCAGCAGCCAAGATACCGGGGGCAATGAAAAACTGTTTTTT. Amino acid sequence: CASSQDTGGNEKLFF.

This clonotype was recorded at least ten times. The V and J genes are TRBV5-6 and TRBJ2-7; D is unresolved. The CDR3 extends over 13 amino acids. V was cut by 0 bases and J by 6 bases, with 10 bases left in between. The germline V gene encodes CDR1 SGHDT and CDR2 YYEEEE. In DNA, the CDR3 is TGTGCCAGCAGCTTGGTAGTCGTCGGCGAGCAGTACTTC. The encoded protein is CASSLVVVGEQYF.

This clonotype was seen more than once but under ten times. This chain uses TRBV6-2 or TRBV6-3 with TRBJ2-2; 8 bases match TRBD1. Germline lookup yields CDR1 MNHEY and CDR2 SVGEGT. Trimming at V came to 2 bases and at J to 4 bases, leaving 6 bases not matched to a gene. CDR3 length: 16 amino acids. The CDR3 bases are TGTGCCAGCAGTTACACACCCGGACAGGGCACCGGGGAGCTGTTTTTT. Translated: CASSYTPGQGTGELFF.

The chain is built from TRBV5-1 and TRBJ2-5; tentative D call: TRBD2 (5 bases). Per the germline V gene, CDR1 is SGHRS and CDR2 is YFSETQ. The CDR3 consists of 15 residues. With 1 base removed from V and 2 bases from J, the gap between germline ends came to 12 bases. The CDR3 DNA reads TGCGCCAGCAGCTTGACAGCGGCACCTCAAGAGACCCAGTACTTC. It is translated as CASSLTAAPQETQYF.

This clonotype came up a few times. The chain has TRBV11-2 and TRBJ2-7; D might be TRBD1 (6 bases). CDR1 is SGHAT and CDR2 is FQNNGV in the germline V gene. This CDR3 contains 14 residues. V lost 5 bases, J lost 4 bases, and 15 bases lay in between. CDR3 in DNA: TGTGCCAGCAGCGGCCAGGACAGAGTTTACGAGCAGTACTTC. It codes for CASSGQDRVYEQYF.

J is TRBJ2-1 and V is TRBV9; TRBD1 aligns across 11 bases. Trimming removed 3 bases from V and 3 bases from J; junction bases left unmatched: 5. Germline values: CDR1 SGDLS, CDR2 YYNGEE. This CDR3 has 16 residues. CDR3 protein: CASSASGTGGYNEQFF. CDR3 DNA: TGTGCCAGCAGCGCTTCCGGGACAGGGGGCTACAATGAGCAGTTCTTC.

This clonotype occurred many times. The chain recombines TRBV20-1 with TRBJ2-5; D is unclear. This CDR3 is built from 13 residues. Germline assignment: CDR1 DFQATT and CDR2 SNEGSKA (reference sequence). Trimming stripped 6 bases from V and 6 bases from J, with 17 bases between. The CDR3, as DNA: TGCAGTGCCCGGGCCGGGTACGGACAGACCCAGTACTTC. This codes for CSARAGYGQTQYF.

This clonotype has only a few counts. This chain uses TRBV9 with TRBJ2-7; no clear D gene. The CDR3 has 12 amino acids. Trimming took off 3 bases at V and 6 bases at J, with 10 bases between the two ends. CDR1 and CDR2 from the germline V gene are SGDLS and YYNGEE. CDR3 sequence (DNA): TGTGCCAGCAGCGCCCTACGAGGCGAGCAGTACTTC. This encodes CASSALRGEQYF. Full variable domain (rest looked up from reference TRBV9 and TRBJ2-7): DSGVTQTPKHLITATGQRVTLRCSPRSGDLSVYWYQQSLDQGLQFLIQYYNGEERAKGNILERFSAQQFPDLHSELNLSSLELGDSALYFCASSALRGEQYFGPGTRLTVT.

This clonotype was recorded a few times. CDR3 in amino acids: CASSLEGRWETQYF. The DNA for the CDR3 is TGTGCCAGCAGCTTAGAGGGACGCTGGGAGACCCAGTACTTC. The chain employs TRBV7-6 and TRBJ2-5; D may correspond to TRBD1 or TRBD2 (5 bases each). Germline V gene lookup returns CDR1 SGHVS and CDR2 FNYEAQ. This CDR3 has 14 amino acids. V lost 1 base and J lost 5, with 11 bases in between.

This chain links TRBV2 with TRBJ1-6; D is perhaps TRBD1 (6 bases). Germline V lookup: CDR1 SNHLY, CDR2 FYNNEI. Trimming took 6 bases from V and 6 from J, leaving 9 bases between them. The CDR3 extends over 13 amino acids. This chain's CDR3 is CASRGGVNSPLHF. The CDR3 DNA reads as TGTGCCAGCAGAGGGGGGGTTAATTCACCCCTCCACTTT.

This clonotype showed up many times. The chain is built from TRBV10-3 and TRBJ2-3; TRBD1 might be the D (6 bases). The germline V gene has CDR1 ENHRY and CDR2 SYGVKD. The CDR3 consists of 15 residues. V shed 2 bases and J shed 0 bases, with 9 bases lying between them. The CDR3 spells CAISELRGSTDTQYF. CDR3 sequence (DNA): TGTGCCATCAGTGAGCTTAGGGGGAGCACAGATACGCAGTATTTT.

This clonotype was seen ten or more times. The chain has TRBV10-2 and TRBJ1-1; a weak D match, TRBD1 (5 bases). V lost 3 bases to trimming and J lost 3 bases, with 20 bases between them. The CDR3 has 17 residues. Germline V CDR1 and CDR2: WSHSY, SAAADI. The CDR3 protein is CASSDAGYGGSYTEAFF. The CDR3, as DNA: TGCGCCAGCAGTGATGCAGGGTATGGAGGGAGTTACACTGAAGCTTTCTTT.

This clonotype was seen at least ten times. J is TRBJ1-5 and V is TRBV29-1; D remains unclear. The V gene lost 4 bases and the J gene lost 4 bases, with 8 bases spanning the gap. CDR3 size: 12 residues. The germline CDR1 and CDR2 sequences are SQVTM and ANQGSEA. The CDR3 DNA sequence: TGCAGCGTTGTTGAGTCTAATCAGCCCCAGCATTTT. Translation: CSVVESNQPQHF.

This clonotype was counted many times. The CDR3 bases are TGTGCCAGCAGTTTAGGGACTAGCGAGTGGGTCGATGAGCAGTTCTTC. Its translation is CASSLGTSEWVDEQFF. This chain links TRBV12-3 or TRBV12-4 with TRBJ2-1, with 9 bases lining up with TRBD2. With V trimmed by 1 base and J by 8 bases, 9 bases remained unmatched. The CDR3 sequence is 16 residues long.

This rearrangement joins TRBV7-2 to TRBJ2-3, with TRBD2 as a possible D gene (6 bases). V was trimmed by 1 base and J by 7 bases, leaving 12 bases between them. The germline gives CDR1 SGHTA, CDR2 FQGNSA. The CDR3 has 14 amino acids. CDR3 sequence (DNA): TGTGCCAGCAGCTTAGGGGGCGGGGAGAATACGCAGTATTTT. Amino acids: CASSLGGGENTQYF.